These 11 T cell receptor beta chains share one sample of origin, sequenced in a study of molecular identifiers for immune sequencing clone quantification. TCRdb ran MiXCR on the PCR reads and lists one entry per CDR3 protein. The data show approximately 320,000 distinct CDR3 sequences, with roughly a quarter seen just once and 0.74% held by the top ten. The sequenced material came from naive CD8+ T cells from blood, with Jurkat cell RNA spiked in. Subset reported: FACS-sorted CD8+CD4-CCR7+CD45RA+ naive T cells. Source of these receptors: a human donor in good health. Some libraries in this study had Jurkat cell RNA spiked in.

This clonotype was recorded many times. The chain couples TRBV4-3 to TRBJ1-5, with D possibly TRBD1 on 5 matching bases. Per the germline V gene, CDR1 is LGHNA and CDR2 is YSLEER. This CDR3 is 15 amino acids long. The V end lost 0 bases, the J end lost 7 bases, and 13 bases lay between the germline ends. CDR3 region: CASSQDGQGAQPQHF. The CDR3 region has the DNA TGCGCCAGCAGCCAAGATGGGCAGGGTGCCCAGCCCCAGCATTTT.

This clonotype has ten or more counts. The rearrangement links TRBV19 to TRBJ1-1, with 9 nucleotides matching TRBD1. V was pared by 6 bases and J by 8 bases, with 7 bases of the junction left unmatched. The CDR3 sequence is 13 residues long. Germline CDR1 is LNHDA and CDR2 is SQIVND (reference sequence). The DNA for the CDR3 is TGTGCCAGTAGCCCCACAGGGGGCCTCGAAGCTTTCTTT. This translates into CASSPTGGLEAFF.

The table lists this clonotype with a few counts. The chain employs TRBV28 and TRBJ2-3; maybe TRBD2 (6 bases). CDR1 and CDR2 (germline): MDHEN, SYDVKM. With 2 bases removed from V and 2 bases from J, the gap between germline ends came to 11 bases. This CDR3 comprises 15 residues. The CDR3 nucleotides are TGTGCCAGCAGTTTAGCTAGCGTATTCACAGATACGCAGTATTTT. It specifies CASSLASVFTDTQYF.

V and J are TRBV27 and TRBJ2-1; 9 nucleotides align to TRBD2. This CDR3 is 14 amino acids long. CDR1 and CDR2 from the germline V gene are MNHEY and SMNVEV (reference sequence). Trimming removed 3 bases from V and 7 bases from J; junction bases left unmatched: 4. The CDR3 reads CASSLVAGVNEQFF. CDR3 DNA sequence: TGTGCCAGCAGTTTGGTAGCGGGAGTAAATGAGCAGTTCTTC.

In DNA, the CDR3 is TGTGCCAGCAGCCAACTCGGGGCGAGGGATGAAAAACTGTTTTTT. It is translated as CASSQLGARDEKLFF. The chain uses TRBV4-2 and TRBJ1-4; a weak D match, TRBD1 (5 bases). V lost 2 bases and J 6 bases, leaving 13 bases between the germline ends. CDR1 is LGHNA and CDR2 is YNFKEQ in the germline V gene. The CDR3 is 15 residues long.

The chain's CDR3 is CAWNGGGSWTDTQYF. DNA for the CDR3: TGTGCCTGGAACGGGGGAGGGAGTTGGACAGATACGCAGTATTTT. The chain links TRBV30 to TRBJ2-3; 7 nucleotides align to TRBD2. CDR1 is GTSNPN and CDR2 is SVGIG in the germline V gene (reference sequence). The V and J ends lost 4 bases and 3 bases, in that order; junction bases with no gene match: 10. The CDR3 is 15 residues long.

This clonotype was detected ten times or more. The CDR3 nucleotides are TGTGCCAGCTCCACCTTCGGACCGCCGTATGAAGCTTTCTTT. Protein product: CASSTFGPPYEAFF. This rearrangement joins TRBV7-2 to TRBJ1-1; D not certain. The CDR3 runs to 14 residues. Germline V gives CDR1 SGHTA, CDR2 FQGNSA. The germline V and J ends were trimmed by 8 bases and 7 bases, with 20 bases remaining between them. The whole variable domain, remainder taken from reference TRBV7-2 and TRBJ1-1, is GAGVSQSPSNKVTEKGKDVELRCDPISGHTALYWYRQSLGQGLEFLIYFQGNSAPDKSGLPSDRFSAERTGGSVSTLTIQRTQQEDSAVYLCASSTFGPPYEAFFGQGTRLTVV.

This clonotype was counted many times. J is TRBJ2-2 and V is TRBV7-9; the D is unclear. In germline, CDR1 is SEHNR, CDR2 FQNEAQ (reference sequence). CDR3 length: 12 residues. Trimming took off 3 bases at V and 6 bases at J, with 5 bases between the two ends. The CDR3 DNA reads TGTGCCAGCAGCTTCGTCCCCGGGGAGCTGTTTTTT. It is translated as CASSFVPGELFF. Filled out from reference TRBV7-9 and TRBJ2-2, the complete variable domain reads DTGVSQNPRHKITKRGQNVTFRCDPISEHNRLYWYRQTLGQGPEFLTYFQNEAQLEKSRLLSDRFSAERPKGSFSTLEIQRTEQGDSAMYLCASSFVPGELFFGEGSRLTVL.

V is TRBV6-1 and J is TRBJ2-7; no definite D call. The V end was cut by 7 bases, the J end by 4 bases, with 11 bases between. CDR3 length equals 12 residues. Germline V gene lookup returns CDR1 MNHNS and CDR2 SASEGT. DNA for the CDR3: TGTGCCAGCAACGTCGCGAGGTACGAGCAGTACTTC. Translating gives CASNVARYEQYF.

This clonotype was detected a few times. J is TRBJ2-2 and V is TRBV7-9; D is possibly TRBD2 (5 bases). Trimming cost V 2 bases and J 2 bases, with 12 bases left between them. The CDR3 loop spans 16 amino acids. The germline V gene encodes CDR1 SEHNR and CDR2 FQNEAQ (reference sequence). CDR3 nucleotides: TGTGCCAGCAGCTTATATGCGGGTCTTAACACCGGGGAGCTGTTTTTT. Translating it yields CASSLYAGLNTGELFF.

This clonotype was picked up a small number of times. The V gene is TRBV28, the J gene TRBJ2-6; D assignment may be TRBD1 or TRBD2 (5 bases each). Deletions cut 3 bases from V and 11 bases from J, with 14 bases between. The CDR3 is 14 residues long. Germline lookup yields CDR1 MDHEN and CDR2 SYDVKM. The CDR3, as DNA: TGTGCCAGCAGTTTGAAGGGGCGCGGGCACGTCCTGACTTTC. Translation gives CASSLKGRGHVLTF.